The 31 T cell receptor beta chains below were found in one sample sequenced in a study of blood T cell repertoires in COVID-19. Assay: immunoSEQ multiplex PCR; the TCRdb copy retains only in-frame clones and omits some. The data show roughly 63,000 clones, with 75% to 90% seen just once and about 1.4% held by the top ten. The sequenced sample consisted of peripheral blood. The receptors shown here come from a man between 60 and 75 years old with acute or convalescent COVID-19.

This clone was seen only once. This chain joins TRBV7-6 and TRBJ2-5; the D gene is possibly TRBD1 (6 bases). Germline CDR1 and CDR2: SGHVS and FNYEAQ. The V end lost 1 base, the J end lost 5 bases, and 17 bases lay between the germline ends. The CDR3 spans 16 residues. CDR3 nucleotide sequence: TGTGCCAGCAGCTTAGTTGCGACAGGAACGCTGGAGACCCAGTACTTC. Translation: CASSLVATGTLETQYF.

This chain connects TRBV5-1 to TRBJ2-7, with D possibly matching TRBD2 (6 bases). CDR3 size: 16 residues. Germline V gene sequence: CDR1 SGHRS, CDR2 YFSETQ. V lost 2 bases to trimming and J lost 6 bases, with 21 bases between them. CDR3 nucleotide sequence: TGCGCCAGCAGCTTAACCCCCGGGACTCCCAACATCGAGCAGTACTTC. It yields the protein CASSLTPGTPNIEQYF.

The rearrangement joins TRBV28 to TRBJ1-5, with 10 bases lining up with TRBD1. There are 18 residues in the CDR3. Germline V gene sequence: CDR1 MDHEN, CDR2 SYDVKM. With 5 bases clipped from V and 0 bases from J, the junction kept 10 bases outside the gene matches. CDR3 bases: TGTGCCAGCAGTCACAAGAGGACAGGGGGATATAGCAATCAGCCCCAGCATTTT. Protein sequence: CASSHKRTGGYSNQPQHF.

The CDR3 loop is CASSEKQGNYGYTF. The CDR3 DNA is TGCGCCAGCAGTGAAAAACAGGGGAACTATGGCTACACCTTC. This chain joins TRBV10-2 and TRBJ1-2; 7 nucleotides match TRBD1. The CDR3 spans 14 residues. The V segment lost 3 bases and the J segment 2 bases; nucleotides outside the gene matches: 3. CDR1 is WSHSY, CDR2 SAAADI, per germline.

In this sample, this clone turned up a few times. This chain links TRBV4-3 with TRBJ1-1, with 8 bases aligning to TRBD1. The CDR3 consists of 15 residues. Germline trimming cut 8 bases from V and 6 bases from J; bases unmatched to any gene: 14. From germline, CDR1 is LGHNA and CDR2 YSLEER. As DNA, the CDR3 is TGCGCCAGCCGCCGCGCCCCCGGGACAGGATCTGAAGCTTTCTTT. Amino acid sequence: CASRRAPGTGSEAFF.

The chain employs TRBV18 and TRBJ2-5; 11 nucleotides line up with TRBD2. Germline V gives CDR1 KGHSH, CDR2 LQKENI. V shed 1 base and J 4 bases; nucleotides not matched to a gene: 5. The CDR3 is 16 residues long. The CDR3 here is CASSPLAGGPGETQYF. CDR3 nucleotide sequence: TGTGCCAGCTCACCACTAGCGGGAGGGCCGGGAGAGACCCAGTACTTC.

The gene calls are TRBV10-3 and TRBJ2-7; 10 nucleotides match TRBD2. The germline CDR1 and CDR2 sequences are ENHRY and SYGVKD. The junction had 4 bases not matched to a gene; V was cut back by 6 bases and J by 5 bases. CDR3 size: 13 residues. CDR3 DNA: TGTGCCATCAGCCTAGCGGGAGAGGACGAGCAGTACTTC. Protein: CAISLAGEDEQYF.

This clone was counted once. The chain links TRBV28 to TRBJ2-7, with D possibly TRBD2 on 5 matching bases. Trimming cost V 3 bases and J 6 bases, with 9 bases left between them. The CDR3 spans 12 residues. The V gene's germline CDR1 is MDHEN and CDR2 SYDVKM. The CDR3 is CASSLASREQYF. In DNA, the CDR3 is TGTGCCAGCAGTTTGGCTAGCCGCGAGCAGTACTTC.

The chain recombines TRBV28 with TRBJ2-2; possible D gene TRBD1, 6 bases. The CDR3 sequence is 15 residues long. CDR1 and CDR2 (germline): MDHEN, SYDVKM. Trimming stripped 5 bases from V and 4 bases from J, with 14 bases between. The CDR3 loop is CASSPGTLGTGELFF. CDR3 nucleotides: TGTGCCAGCAGTCCTGGGACACTCGGCACCGGGGAGCTGTTTTTT.

The chain uses TRBV5-1 and TRBJ1-2; 9 nucleotides line up with TRBD1. The CDR3 length is 17 residues. Looked up from germline, CDR1 is SGHRS and CDR2 is YFSETQ. Trimming at V came to 4 bases and at J to 0 bases, leaving 10 bases not matched to a gene. The CDR3 reads CASSLRGTGTSNYGYTF. In DNA form, the CDR3 reads TGCGCCAGCAGCCTACGTGGGACAGGGACTTCTAACTATGGCTACACCTTC. The whole variable domain, filled in from reference TRBV5-1 and TRBJ1-2, reads KAGVTQTPRYLIKTRGQQVTLSCSPISGHRSVSWYQQTPGQGLQFLFEYFSETQRNKGNFPGRFSGRQFSNSRSEMNVSTLELGDSALYLCASSLRGTGTSNYGYTFGSGTRLTVV.

The chain carries TRBV19 and TRBJ1-2; 7 bases agree with TRBD1. CDR1 and CDR2 from the germline V gene are LNHDA and SQIVND (reference sequence). CDR3 length: 15 amino acids. Germline trimming cut 6 bases from V and 6 bases from J; bases unmatched to any gene: 13. CDR3 sequence reads: CASRTRSSGTDGYTF. CDR3 in DNA: TGTGCCAGTAGAACCCGATCCTCCGGGACAGATGGCTACACCTTC.

J is TRBJ1-4 and V is TRBV27; TRBD1 matches at 8 bases. Germline loops: CDR1 MNHEY, CDR2 SMNVEV (reference sequence). The V segment lost 5 bases and the J segment 4 bases; nucleotides outside the gene matches: 6. CDR3 size: 15 residues. CDR3 DNA: TGTGCCAGCAGTAGACAGGGGTTCGTTAATGAAAAACTGTTTTTT. This gives the protein CASSRQGFVNEKLFF.

This chain uses TRBV7-2 with TRBJ2-1; no firm D call. V lost 5 bases and J 4 bases, leaving 9 bases between the germline ends. CDR1 SGHTA and CDR2 FQGNSA come from the germline V gene. The CDR3 has 13 residues. For the CDR3, the DNA is TGTGCCAGCAGCAAAGAACTATACAATGAGCAGTTCTTC. Protein product: CASSKELYNEQFF.

CDR3: CASRPTGSYEQYF. The CDR3 DNA sequence: TGTGCCAGCAGGCCAACAGGGTCCTACGAGCAGTACTTC. The J gene is TRBJ2-7, the V gene TRBV28, with D perhaps TRBD1 (6 bases). Germline V gene lookup returns CDR1 MDHEN and CDR2 SYDVKM. This CDR3 region has 13 residues. Between the trimmed V and J ends, which lost 6 bases and 1 base, there was a span of 10 bases.

The J gene is TRBJ2-5, the V gene TRBV4-3; 8 bases align to TRBD1. Trimming removed 3 bases from V and 5 bases from J; junction bases left unmatched: 5. The CDR3 runs to 14 residues. Germline CDR1 reads LGHNA; CDR2 reads YSLEER. The CDR3 region has the DNA TGCGCCAGCAGCCATACGACAGGGGAGGAGACCCAGTACTTC. Translation: CASSHTTGEETQYF.

This clone showed up just once. This chain uses TRBV5-6 with TRBJ2-7; perhaps TRBD1 as D (5 bases). V gave up 4 bases and J gave up 3 bases, with 8 bases separating them. CDR3 length: 12 residues. Germline lookup yields CDR1 SGHDT and CDR2 YYEEEE. The CDR3 sequence: CASSRQSYEQYF. The DNA of the CDR3 is TGTGCCAGCAGCAGACAGAGCTACGAGCAGTACTTC.

This clone was counted once. The chain links TRBV21-1 to TRBJ2-5; the table's D gene call, TRBD2, was not cross checked with the DNA. TRBV21-1 is deemed a pseudogene. This CDR3 has 16 amino acids. This CDR3 is CASSKGGDWTQETQYF. In DNA, the CDR3 is TGTGCCAGCAGCAAAGGGGGGGACTGGACCCAAGAGACCCAGTACTTC.

This clone was observed once. V is TRBV15 and J is TRBJ2-7; 8 nucleotides agree with TRBD2. The CDR3 is 19 residues long. The J segment lost 0 bases and the V segment lost 3 bases, leaving 16 bases of the junction unmatched. The V gene's germline CDR1 is LNHNV and CDR2 YYDKDF (reference sequence). CDR3 nucleotides: TGTGCCACCAGCAGGGCAGCCTGGAAGAGCGGGAGATTCTCCTACGAGCAGTACTTC. It specifies CATSRAAWKSGRFSYEQYF.

This chain joins TRBV27 and TRBJ1-5; D is unresolved. The CDR3 totals 14 residues. Germline V gene data show CDR1 as MNHEY and CDR2 as SMNVEV (reference sequence). The V and J ends lost 2 bases and 0 bases respectively, with 5 bases between them. In DNA, the CDR3 is TGTGCCAGCAGTTTAACATATAGCAATCAGCCCCAGCATTTT. It specifies CASSLTYSNQPQHF.

This chain uses TRBV2 with TRBJ1-2; no clear D. Between the trimmed V and J ends, which lost 2 bases and 4 bases, there was a span of 11 bases. The CDR3 is made up of 14 amino acids. Germline V CDR1 and CDR2: SNHLY, FYNNEI. DNA of the CDR3: TGTGCCAGCAGTGAACCTCCAGGTTCCTATGGCTACACCTTC. It yields the protein CASSEPPGSYGYTF.

The genes are TRBV24-1 and TRBJ1-4; tentative D call: TRBD1 (6 bases). Germline CDR1 KGHDR, CDR2 SFDVKD. The V and J ends lost 4 bases and 0 bases respectively, with 14 bases between them. The CDR3 spans 17 residues. CDR3 nucleotide sequence: TGTGCCACCAGTGAGCAGGGGCCTATCGCAACTAATGAAAAACTGTTTTTT. Protein product: CATSEQGPIATNEKLFF.

This rearrangement joins TRBV5-1 to TRBJ2-5, with 9 bases fitting TRBD1. CDR1 and CDR2 from the germline V gene are SGHRS and YFSETQ. Losses at the gene ends were 4 bases for V and 5 bases for J; bases not matched to a gene: 6. The CDR3 loop spans 14 amino acids. CDR3 sequence (DNA): TGCGCCAGCAGCGTTGGGACAGGGATCGAGACCCAGTACTTC. It encodes CASSVGTGIETQYF.

The CDR3 sequence: CSVDGNSNEQFF. As DNA, the CDR3 is TGCAGCGTTGACGGGAACTCCAATGAGCAGTTCTTC. V usage is TRBV29-1 and J usage is TRBJ2-1; D is perhaps TRBD2 (5 bases). Germline V gene lookup returns CDR1 SQVTM and CDR2 ANQGSEA. V was shortened by 3 bases and J by 6 bases, with 9 bases between the two germline ends. The length of the CDR3 is 12 residues.

The chain couples TRBV7-6 to TRBJ2-2; possible D gene TRBD2, 6 bases. CDR1 and CDR2 (germline): SGHVS, FNYEAQ. The CDR3 sequence is 17 residues long. With 1 base removed from V and 7 bases from J, the gap between germline ends came to 19 bases. CDR3 amino acids: CASSLVGGGGWIGELFF. The DNA of the CDR3 is TGTGCCAGCAGCTTAGTAGGCGGCGGAGGGTGGATCGGGGAGCTGTTTTTT.

The J gene is TRBJ1-1, the V gene TRBV29-1; TRBD1 matches at 12 bases. Germline V gives CDR1 SQVTM, CDR2 ANQGSEA. CDR3 size: 12 residues. J was trimmed by 4 bases and V by 6 bases; bases with no gene match: 0. The CDR3 nucleotides read TGCAGCGTGGGACAGGGGGCCACTGAAGCTTTCTTT. Protein product: CSVGQGATEAFF.

The chain links TRBV5-6 to TRBJ1-6; 7 positions match TRBD1. Trimming removed 4 bases from V and 9 bases from J; junction bases left unmatched: 7. Germline CDR1 is SGHDT and CDR2 is YYEEEE. The CDR3 has 14 residues. CDR3 sequence (DNA): TGTGCCAGCAGCCGGGACAGTTCGGGTTCACCCCTCCACTTT. Its translation is CASSRDSSGSPLHF. Together with reference TRBV5-6 and TRBJ1-6, the CDR3 gives the full variable domain: DAGVTQSPTHLIKTRGQQVTLRCSPKSGHDTVSWYQQALGQGPQFIFQYYEEEERQRGNFPDRFSGHQFPNYSSELNVNALLLGDSALYLCASSRDSSGSPLHFGNGTRLTVT.

The chain recombines TRBV7-8 with TRBJ2-6; tentatively, D is TRBD1 (5 bases). Trimming removed 1 base from V and 0 bases from J, with 10 bases in between. CDR3 length: 17 residues. Germline V CDR1 and CDR2: SGHVS, FQNEAQ. The CDR3 DNA is TGTGCCAGCAGCTTAGGGGCAGGGCACTCTGGGGCCAACGTCCTGACTTTC. As protein: CASSLGAGHSGANVLTF.

The chain uses TRBV5-1 and TRBJ2-3; TRBD1 might be the D (5 bases). Germline CDR1 and CDR2: SGHRS and YFSETQ. Trimming shortened V by 0 bases and J by 5 bases, and 10 bases separated the two germline ends. The CDR3 extends over 14 amino acids. The DNA for the CDR3 is TGCGCCAGCAGCTTGGCAGGGCTTGTAGATACGCAGTATTTT. It translates to CASSLAGLVDTQYF.

The rearrangement uses TRBV5-1 and TRBJ2-7; maybe TRBD1 (6 bases). The V gene lost 4 bases and the J gene lost 3 bases, with 14 bases spanning the gap. The CDR3 consists of 14 residues. Germline V gene sequence: CDR1 SGHRS, CDR2 YFSETQ. The CDR3 region is CASSKLDSFYEQYF. Here the CDR3 DNA reads TGCGCCAGCAGCAAGCTGGACAGCTTCTACGAGCAGTACTTC.

The chain combines TRBV11-2 with TRBJ1-5; D gene uncertain. V gave up 1 base and J gave up 7 bases, with 14 bases separating them. The CDR3 loop spans 15 amino acids. In germline, CDR1 is SGHAT, CDR2 FQNNGV. The CDR3 loop reads CASSLGLMGSQPQHF. For the CDR3, the DNA is TGTGCCAGCAGCTTAGGACTAATGGGGAGCCAGCCCCAGCATTTT.

The sample holds one count of this clone. The chain combines TRBV7-9 with TRBJ1-2, with 9 bases fitting TRBD1. The length of the CDR3 is 13 residues. J lost 8 bases, V lost 5 bases, and 6 bases had no gene match. Germline values: CDR1 SEHNR, CDR2 FQNEAQ (reference sequence). This CDR3 is CASSRQGESGYTF. DNA of the CDR3: TGTGCCAGCAGCCGACAGGGGGAGAGCGGCTACACCTTC. The variable domain in full, with the rest retrieved from reference TRBV7-9 and TRBJ1-2, is DTGVSQNPRHKITKRGQNVTFRCDPISEHNRLYWYRQTLGQGPEFLTYFQNEAQLEKSRLLSDRFSAERPKGSFSTLEIQRTEQGDSAMYLCASSRQGESGYTFGSGTRLTVV.